The sequence of this T cell receptor beta chain was determined in a study of blood T cells in healthy people across ages. With respect to this clonotype: Its antigen remains unknown.

Total RNA was extracted at no less than 5 micrograms per sample. Germline V gives CDR1 SQVTM, CDR2 ANQGSEA. V shed 6 bases and J shed 1 base, with 10 bases lying between them. The CDR3 has 12 residues. Study-wide results and limits: More naive CD4+ cells and higher diversity marked long-lived donors relative to aged donors.

Next came a second PCR, run for about 6 to 11 cycles, which used a sample-barcoded 5' primer along with a J-beta primer mix. TCRdb re-analysed the 5' RACE reads in MiXCR, keeping a single row per CDR3 protein. The data show approximately 1,100,000 distinct CDR3 sequences, more than 40% seen once. Sequences were obtained from blood. The TCR comes from an older woman in good health. This rearrangement joins TRBV29-1 to TRBJ2-7; the D is unclear. The CDR3 is CSVNTGSYEQYF. The CDR3 coding sequence is TGCAGCGTGAATACCGGGTCCTACGAGCAGTACTTC.